Shown below are 16 T cell receptor beta chains from a single sample sequenced in a study of CD8+ T cells in alopecia areata. As to treatment: oral pan-JAK inhibitor, 5-10 mg twice daily. Sequencing used cDNA as its template, made by extracting RNA and reverse transcribing it. Produced via immunoSEQ multiplex PCR; TCRdb's table is partial and in-frame only. This sample has roughly 98,000 clones; roughly 64% occur once, and the top ten carry 15% to 18%. The sample was CD8+ T cells sorted from blood, taken at week 4, from a patient treated with tofacitinib. These receptors were taken from a human donor with alopecia areata.

In its sample, this clone was seen once. CDR3 in DNA: TGCAGCGCATCCACCCTGGCCCCATTGAAGGGTTGGTCAGGGAGCCCCTACGAGCAGTACTTC. This encodes CSASTLAPLKGWSGSPYEQYF. This chain uses TRBV29-1 with TRBJ2-7; tentatively, D is TRBD1 or TRBD2 (5 bases each). CDR1 SQVTM and CDR2 ANQGSEA come from the germline V gene. This CDR3 region has 21 residues. V was clipped by 7 bases and J by 2 bases, with 39 bases between them.

At least ten counts were recorded for this clone. The CDR3 loop is CASSWDGGTYEQYF. The CDR3 nucleotides are TGTGCCAGCAGTTGGGACGGAGGTACCTACGAGCAGTACTTC. The chain uses TRBV5-5 and TRBJ2-7, with D perhaps TRBD1 or TRBD2 (5 bases each). V dropped 5 bases and J dropped 2 bases, with 14 bases sitting between them. The germline CDR1 and CDR2 sequences are SGHKS and YYEKEE (reference sequence). The CDR3 is 14 residues long.

The chain employs TRBV27 and TRBJ2-1, with D perhaps matching TRBD2 (6 bases). From germline, CDR1 is MNHEY and CDR2 SMNVEV (reference sequence). Trimming left V 6 bases short and J 10 bases short, with 19 bases between. The CDR3 covers 14 residues. Here the CDR3 reads CASSPYRGGDEQFF. The CDR3 coding sequence is TGTGCCAGCAGCCCATACCGCGGAGGGGACGAGCAGTTCTTC.

The chain combines TRBV2 with TRBJ2-5; D is undetermined. The V and J ends lost 1 base and 1 base respectively, with 10 bases between them. The CDR3 consists of 15 residues. CDR1 and CDR2 (germline): SNHLY, FYNNEI. The CDR3 is CASSEGAGRQETQYF. CDR3 in DNA: TGTGCCAGCAGTGAAGGAGCAGGCCGCCAAGAGACCCAGTACTTC.

In regard to this clone: Other DNA sequences from this sample encode an identical CDR3 as well. The chain recombines TRBV4-1 with TRBJ2-5; D unresolved. The V gene's germline CDR1 is MGHRA and CDR2 YSYEKL. This CDR3 has 12 residues. Trimming removed 0 bases at V and 4 bases at J, with 3 bases between. This CDR3 is CASSQDRETQYF. The CDR3 DNA follows: TGCGCCAGCAGCCAAGATCGAGAGACCCAGTACTTC.

The sample holds a few counts of this clone. The CDR3 nucleotides read TGTGCCAGCCGGGGACTTGAAGAGACCCAGTACTTC. It is translated as CASRGLEETQYF. This chain uses TRBV27 with TRBJ2-5; D is perhaps TRBD2 (6 bases). The CDR3 is made up of 12 amino acids. Trimming took off 8 bases at V and 3 bases at J, with 10 bases between the two ends. Germline loops: CDR1 MNHEY, CDR2 SMNVEV (reference sequence).

V is TRBV9 and J is TRBJ2-2, with a tentative D call TRBD1 (5 bases). This CDR3 region has 14 residues. The V gene lost 0 bases and the J gene lost 6 bases, with 9 bases spanning the gap. The germline V gene has CDR1 SGDLS and CDR2 YYNGEE. The CDR3 reads CASSVGAGPGELFF. The DNA for the CDR3 is TGTGCCAGCAGCGTAGGGGCAGGGCCCGGGGAGCTGTTTTTT.

The table lists this clone with many counts. The genes are TRBV13 and TRBJ2-7, with 7 bases identical to TRBD1. Germline trimming cut 4 bases from V and 2 bases from J; bases unmatched to any gene: 11. Germline V lookup: CDR1 PRHDT, CDR2 FYEKMQ (reference sequence). The CDR3 contains 16 residues. The CDR3 DNA sequence: TGTGCCAGCAGCTCCAGAACCGGGACAGATCCCTACGAGCAGTACTTC. It yields the protein CASSSRTGTDPYEQYF.

The chain uses TRBV29-1 and TRBJ2-7, with D unclear. V was cut by 4 bases and J by 5 bases, with 9 bases left in between. There are 11 residues in the CDR3. Germline V gene data show CDR1 as SQVTM and CDR2 as ANQGSEA. CDR3 region: CSVGDGHEQYF. Written as DNA, the CDR3 is TGCAGCGTTGGGGATGGTCACGAGCAGTACTTC.

The rearrangement links TRBV15 to TRBJ2-7; D might be TRBD1 (5 bases). Germline CDR1 and CDR2: LNHNV and YYDKDF (reference sequence). The germline V and J ends were trimmed by 3 bases and 2 bases, with 11 bases remaining between them. This CDR3 region has 14 residues. CDR3 protein: CATSSTQVTYEQYF. CDR3 nucleotide sequence: TGTGCCACCAGCAGCACACAGGTAACCTACGAGCAGTACTTC.

This clone was observed a handful of times. V usage is TRBV23-1 and J usage is TRBJ2-2; D may correspond to TRBD1 or TRBD2 (5 bases each). TRBV23-1 is an open reading frame, and its role is uncertain. The CDR3 has 13 amino acids. Trimming left V 10 bases short and J 6 bases short, with 15 bases between. The CDR3 DNA sequence: TGCGCCATCCCGGGACGGGTGGCCGGGGAGCTGTTTTTT. The encoded protein is CAIPGRVAGELFF.

This sequence joins TRBV20-1 and TRBJ1-2; 8 bases fit TRBD1. Germline V lookup: CDR1 DFQATT, CDR2 SNEGSKA (reference sequence). There are 11 residues in the CDR3. Trimming took 7 bases from V and 7 from J; bases not matched to a gene: 5. CDR3 sequence (DNA): TGCAGTGGTGGACAGGGAGGTGGCTACACCTTC. Amino acid sequence: CSGGQGGGYTF.

The rearrangement joins TRBV27 to TRBJ2-1; D remains unclear. Germline V gene sequence: CDR1 MNHEY, CDR2 SMNVEV (reference sequence). Between the trimmed V and J ends, which lost 1 base and 0 bases, there was a span of 4 bases. The CDR3 extends over 14 amino acids. The DNA for the CDR3 is TGTGCCAGCAGTTTATTCCACTCCTACAATGAGCAGTTCTTC. Translating gives CASSLFHSYNEQFF.

This clone has more than one count but fewer than ten. This chain links TRBV9 with TRBJ2-5, with D hard to call. This CDR3 comprises 15 residues. Per the germline V gene, CDR1 is SGDLS and CDR2 is YYNGEE. Trimming removed 6 bases at V and 1 base at J, with 16 bases between. CDR3 sequence: CASKPSYDIQETQYF. As DNA, the CDR3 is TGTGCCAGCAAACCCTCCTACGATATCCAAGAGACCCAGTACTTC.

The V gene is TRBV29-1, the J gene TRBJ1-1; 7 nucleotides line up with TRBD1. The germline CDR1 and CDR2 sequences are SQVTM and ANQGSEA. Germline trimming cut 3 bases from V and 6 bases from J; bases unmatched to any gene: 7. The CDR3 runs 13 residues. CDR3 residues: CSVDRQGGPEAFF. CDR3 nucleotide sequence: TGCAGCGTTGATCGCCAGGGGGGCCCTGAAGCTTTCTTT.

This rearrangement joins TRBV15 to TRBJ2-7; a possible D gene is TRBD2 (6 bases). V gave up 4 bases and J gave up 2 bases, with 12 bases separating them. Germline assignment: CDR1 LNHNV and CDR2 YYDKDF (reference sequence). The CDR3 length is 14 residues. CDR3 protein: CATSILAGPYEQYF. CDR3 nucleotides: TGTGCCACCAGCATACTAGCAGGACCCTACGAGCAGTACTTC.